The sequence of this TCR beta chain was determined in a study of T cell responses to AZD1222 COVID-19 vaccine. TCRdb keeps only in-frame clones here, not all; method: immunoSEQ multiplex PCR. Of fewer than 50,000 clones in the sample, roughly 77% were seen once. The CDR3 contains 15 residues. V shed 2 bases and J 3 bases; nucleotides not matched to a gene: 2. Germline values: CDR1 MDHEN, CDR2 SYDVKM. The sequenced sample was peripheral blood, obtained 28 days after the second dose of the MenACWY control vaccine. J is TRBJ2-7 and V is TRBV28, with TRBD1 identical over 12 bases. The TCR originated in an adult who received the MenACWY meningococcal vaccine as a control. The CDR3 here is CASSLGTGGIYEQYF. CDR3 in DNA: TGTGCCAGCAGTTTAGGGACAGGGGGCATCTACGAGCAGTACTTC.